These 13 T cell receptor beta chains came from one sample sequenced in a study of T cell clonotyping in hematopoietic cell transplantation. Sequencing was performed with immunoSEQ multiplex PCR; in TCRdb, only in-frame clones are kept and a portion is missing. The table has 7,000 or so clones, approximately 87% seen once; the top ten hold 5.5%. The sample was PBMCs, taken 100 days after allogeneic stem cell transplant. These receptor sequences come from a male patient aged 45 to 59 who had an allogeneic stem cell transplant from a related donor, so the T cells may come from the graft donor. Some clones in this sample may be carry-over from other donors' samples.

V usage is TRBV30 and J usage is TRBJ1-4; 9 bases agree with TRBD1. V was clipped by 3 bases and J by 8 bases; unmatched bases: 7. The germline V gene encodes CDR1 GTSNPN and CDR2 SVGIG (reference sequence). The CDR3 sequence is 14 residues long. The CDR3 loop is CAWSPGTGREKLFF. DNA for the CDR3: TGTGCCTGGAGCCCCGGGACAGGGAGGGAAAAACTGTTTTTT. Full variable domain (missing parts from reference TRBV30 and TRBJ1-4): SQTIHQWPATLVQPVGSPLSLECTVEGTSNPNLYWYRQAAGRGLQLLFYSVGIGQISSEVPQNLSASRPQDRQFILSSKKLLLSDSGFYLCAWSPGTGREKLFFGSGTQLSVL.

The chain joins TRBV25-1 to TRBJ1-6; a weak D match, TRBD1 (6 bases). Trimming cost V 6 bases and J 2 bases, with 11 bases left between them. Germline V gives CDR1 MGHDK, CDR2 SYGVNS. The CDR3 covers 15 residues. The CDR3, as DNA: TGTGCCAGCAGCGTATCAGGGGCCTATAATTCACCCCTCCACTTT. The encoded protein is CASSVSGAYNSPLHF.

The genes are TRBV6-5 and TRBJ1-2, with 9 positions matching TRBD1. Germline assignment: CDR1 MNHEY and CDR2 SVGAGI. V lost 4 bases, J lost 4 bases, and 4 bases stayed unmatched. The CDR3 sequence is 14 residues long. The CDR3 spells CASSLQGAGYGYTF. CDR3 coding DNA: TGTGCCAGCAGTTTACAGGGGGCGGGCTATGGCTACACCTTC.

The chain is built from TRBV6-1 and TRBJ1-1; D ambiguous. From germline, CDR1 is MNHNS and CDR2 SASEGT. This CDR3 region has 9 residues. V was clipped by 9 bases and J by 5 bases, with 4 bases between them. CDR3 sequence: CARSTEAFF. Written as DNA, the CDR3 is TGTGCCAGAAGTACTGAAGCTTTCTTT.

The rearrangement joins TRBV4-3 to TRBJ1-2, with TRBD1 as a possible D gene (5 bases). The CDR3 length is 16 residues. Per germline, CDR1 LGHNA and CDR2 YSLEER. Trimming stripped 0 bases from V and 0 bases from J, with 11 bases between. This CDR3 is CASSQDMGPANYGYTF. DNA of the CDR3: TGCGCCAGCAGCCAAGATATGGGACCGGCTAACTATGGCTACACCTTC.

The V and J genes are TRBV6-5 and TRBJ2-7, with a possible D match to TRBD1 (5 bases). Germline V gene sequence: CDR1 MNHEY, CDR2 SVGAGI. V was pared by 2 bases and J by 5 bases, with 10 bases between. The CDR3 is 13 residues long. The CDR3 here is CASSYGRADEQYF. The CDR3 DNA follows: TGTGCCAGCAGTTACGGCAGGGCGGACGAGCAGTACTTC.

The CDR3 region is CASSPSLGPPGQQYYEQYF. CDR3 bases: TGTGCCAGCAGCCCAAGTCTCGGGCCCCCAGGACAACAATACTACGAGCAGTACTTC. The chain recombines TRBV21-1 with TRBJ2-7; TRBD1 is the table's D call and was not checked against the DNA. TRBV21-1 is described as a pseudogene. CDR3 length equals 19 residues.

The gene calls are TRBV7-3 and TRBJ2-7; tentatively, D is TRBD1 (6 bases). Looked up from germline, CDR1 is SGHTA and CDR2 is FQGTGA. CDR3 length: 15 residues. V lost 7 bases to trimming and J lost 6 bases, with 22 bases between them. This CDR3 reads CASTFTGTSGLEQYF. Written as DNA, the CDR3 is TGTGCCAGCACCTTTACGGGGACAAGTGGGCTCGAGCAGTACTTC. The complete variable domain, with remaining parts taken from reference TRBV7-3 and TRBJ2-7, reads GAGVSQTPSNKVTEKGKYVELRCDPISGHTALYWYRQSLGQGPEFLIYFQGTGAADDSGLPNDRFFAVRPEGSVSTLKIQRTERGDSAVYLCASTFTGTSGLEQYFGPGTRLTVT.

The genes are TRBV28 and TRBJ2-7; TRBD1 or TRBD2 may be the D gene (5 bases each). Trimming shortened V by 6 bases and J by 5 bases, and 20 bases separated the two germline ends. Per germline, CDR1 MDHEN and CDR2 SYDVKM. CDR3 length: 15 residues. CDR3 sequence reads: CASSPPGGSFNEQYF. DNA for the CDR3: TGTGCCAGCAGCCCCCCTGGGGGTAGCTTTAACGAGCAGTACTTC.

V and J are TRBV29-1 and TRBJ2-5; TRBD1 aligns across 7 bases. The germline gives CDR1 SQVTM, CDR2 ANQGSEA. V lost 4 bases to trimming and J lost 9 bases; unmatched junction nucleotides: 8. CDR3 length: 12 amino acids. The DNA of the CDR3 is TGCAGCGTTGCCGACAGGGCGGAGGCCCAGTACTTC. It specifies CSVADRAEAQYF.

This clone was counted a single time. J is TRBJ2-1 and V is TRBV28; D is possibly TRBD2 (5 bases). The ends were cut back, 4 bases at V and 6 bases at J, with 13 bases in the middle. This CDR3 has 14 amino acids. Germline V gene lookup returns CDR1 MDHEN and CDR2 SYDVKM. CDR3 residues: CASSSGSLSNEQFF. The CDR3 nucleotides read TGTGCCAGCAGTTCGGGGAGTTTGTCCAATGAGCAGTTCTTC. Variable domain in full (rest from reference TRBV28 and TRBJ2-1): DVKVTQSSRYLVKRTGEKVFLECVQDMDHENMFWYRQDPGLGLRLIYFSYDVKMKEKGDIPEGYSVSREKKERFSLILESASTNQTSMYLCASSSGSLSNEQFFGPGTRLTVL.

This chain connects TRBV4-1 to TRBJ2-7, with D possibly being TRBD2 (6 bases). Germline V lookup: CDR1 MGHRA, CDR2 YSYEKL. V was trimmed by 0 bases and J by 3 bases, leaving 12 bases between them. CDR3 length: 15 amino acids. In DNA, the CDR3 is TGCGCCAGCAGCCAAGAGAGGGACGGGGGCTACGAGCAGTACTTC. Translation: CASSQERDGGYEQYF.

The gene calls are TRBV30 and TRBJ1-5, with D perhaps TRBD1 (5 bases). This CDR3 is 13 amino acids long. Germline V lookup: CDR1 GTSNPN, CDR2 SVGIG (reference sequence). Trimming stripped 1 base from V and 6 bases from J, with 10 bases between. CDR3 protein: CAWSGGSGQPQHF. The CDR3, as DNA: TGTGCCTGGAGTGGGGGGAGCGGTCAGCCCCAGCATTTT.